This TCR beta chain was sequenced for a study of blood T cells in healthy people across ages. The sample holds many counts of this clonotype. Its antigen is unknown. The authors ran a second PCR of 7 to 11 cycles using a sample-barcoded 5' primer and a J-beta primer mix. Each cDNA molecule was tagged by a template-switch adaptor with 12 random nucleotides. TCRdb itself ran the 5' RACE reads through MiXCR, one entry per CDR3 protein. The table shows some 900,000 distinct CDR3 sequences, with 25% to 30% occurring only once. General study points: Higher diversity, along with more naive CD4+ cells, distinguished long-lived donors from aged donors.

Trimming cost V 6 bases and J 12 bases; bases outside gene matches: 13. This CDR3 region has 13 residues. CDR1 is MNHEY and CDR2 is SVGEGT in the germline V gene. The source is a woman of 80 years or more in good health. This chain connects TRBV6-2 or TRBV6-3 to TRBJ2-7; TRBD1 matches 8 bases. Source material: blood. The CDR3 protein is CASSNTGGRERYF. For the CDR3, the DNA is TGTGCCAGCAGCAATACAGGGGGTCGAGAACGGTACTTC.